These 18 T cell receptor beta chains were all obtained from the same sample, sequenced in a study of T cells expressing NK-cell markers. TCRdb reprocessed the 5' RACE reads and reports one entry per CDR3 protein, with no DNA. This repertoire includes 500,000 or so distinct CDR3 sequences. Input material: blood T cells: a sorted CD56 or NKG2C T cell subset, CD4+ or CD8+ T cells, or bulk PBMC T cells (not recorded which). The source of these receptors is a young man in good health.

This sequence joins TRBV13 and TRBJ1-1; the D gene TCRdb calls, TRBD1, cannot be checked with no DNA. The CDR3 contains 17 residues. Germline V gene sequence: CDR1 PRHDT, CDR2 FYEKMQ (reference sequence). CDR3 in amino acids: CASSTGQGARPLIEAFF.

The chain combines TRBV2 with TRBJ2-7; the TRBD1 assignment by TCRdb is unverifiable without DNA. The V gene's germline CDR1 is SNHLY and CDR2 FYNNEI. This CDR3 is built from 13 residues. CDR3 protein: CASQRTATYEQYF.

The CDR3 sequence: CASSQQGIPSSGANVLTF. The chain combines TRBV11-2 with TRBJ2-6; no DNA is available, so the TRBD1 call from TCRdb remains unchecked. The germline gives CDR1 SGHAT, CDR2 FQNNGV. This CDR3 is 18 amino acids long.

CDR3: CASNRDGNEKLFF. This rearrangement joins TRBV6-2 or TRBV6-3 to TRBJ1-4. In germline, CDR1 is MNHEY, CDR2 SVGEGT. The CDR3 has 13 amino acids.

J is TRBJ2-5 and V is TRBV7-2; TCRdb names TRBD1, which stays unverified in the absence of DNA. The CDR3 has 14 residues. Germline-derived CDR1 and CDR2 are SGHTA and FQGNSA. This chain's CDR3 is CASSLARGHETQYF.

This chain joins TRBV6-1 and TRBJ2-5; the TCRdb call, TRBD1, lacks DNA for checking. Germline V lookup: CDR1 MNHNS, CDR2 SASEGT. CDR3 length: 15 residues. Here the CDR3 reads CASLRVRPLQETQYF.

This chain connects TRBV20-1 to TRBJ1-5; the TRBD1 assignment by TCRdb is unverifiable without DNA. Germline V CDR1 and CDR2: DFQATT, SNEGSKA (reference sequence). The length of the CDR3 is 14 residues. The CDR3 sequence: CSAQRGGESQPQHF.

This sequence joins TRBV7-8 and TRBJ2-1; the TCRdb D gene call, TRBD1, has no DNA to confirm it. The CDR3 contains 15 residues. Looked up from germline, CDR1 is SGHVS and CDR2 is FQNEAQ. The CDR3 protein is CASSLAPGVGDEQFF.

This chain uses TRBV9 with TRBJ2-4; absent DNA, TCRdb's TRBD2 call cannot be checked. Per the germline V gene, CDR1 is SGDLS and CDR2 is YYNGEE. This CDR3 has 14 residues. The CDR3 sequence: CASSVGGSMNIQYF.

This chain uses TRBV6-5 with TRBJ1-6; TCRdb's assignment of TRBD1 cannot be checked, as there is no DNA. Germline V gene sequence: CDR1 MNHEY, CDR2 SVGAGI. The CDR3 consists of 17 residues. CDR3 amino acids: CASSYSGATARGSPLHF.

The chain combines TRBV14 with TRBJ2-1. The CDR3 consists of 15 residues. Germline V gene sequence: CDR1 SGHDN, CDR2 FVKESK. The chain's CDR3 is CASSETAYSYNEQFF.

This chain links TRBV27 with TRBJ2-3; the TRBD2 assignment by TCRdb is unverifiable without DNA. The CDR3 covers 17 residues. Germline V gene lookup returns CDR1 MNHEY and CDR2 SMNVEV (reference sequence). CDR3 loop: CASNRWFTSGGTDTQYF.

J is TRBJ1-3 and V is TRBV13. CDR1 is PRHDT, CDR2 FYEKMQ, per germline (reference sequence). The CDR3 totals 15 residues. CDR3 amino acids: CASSLGHTSGNTIYF.

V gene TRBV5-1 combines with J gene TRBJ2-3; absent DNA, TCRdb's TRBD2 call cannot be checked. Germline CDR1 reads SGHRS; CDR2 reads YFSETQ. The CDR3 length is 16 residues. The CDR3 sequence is CASSTGLAGSTDTQYF.

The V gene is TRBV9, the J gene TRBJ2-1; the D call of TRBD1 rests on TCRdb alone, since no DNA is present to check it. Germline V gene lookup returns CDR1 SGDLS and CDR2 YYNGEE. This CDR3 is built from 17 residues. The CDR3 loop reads CASSAGGGGSNYNEQFF.

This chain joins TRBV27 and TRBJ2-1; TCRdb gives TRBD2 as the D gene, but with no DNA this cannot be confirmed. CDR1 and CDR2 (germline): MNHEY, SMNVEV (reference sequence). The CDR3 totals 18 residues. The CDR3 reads CASRSPLGTAGGHNEQFF.

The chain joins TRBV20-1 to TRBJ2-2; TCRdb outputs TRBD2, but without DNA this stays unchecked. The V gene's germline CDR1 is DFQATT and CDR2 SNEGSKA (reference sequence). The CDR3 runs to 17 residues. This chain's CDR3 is CSARDWRGGRAQGELFF.

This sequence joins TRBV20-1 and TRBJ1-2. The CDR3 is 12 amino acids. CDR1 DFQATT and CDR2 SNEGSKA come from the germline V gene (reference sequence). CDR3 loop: CSASLRSNGYTF.